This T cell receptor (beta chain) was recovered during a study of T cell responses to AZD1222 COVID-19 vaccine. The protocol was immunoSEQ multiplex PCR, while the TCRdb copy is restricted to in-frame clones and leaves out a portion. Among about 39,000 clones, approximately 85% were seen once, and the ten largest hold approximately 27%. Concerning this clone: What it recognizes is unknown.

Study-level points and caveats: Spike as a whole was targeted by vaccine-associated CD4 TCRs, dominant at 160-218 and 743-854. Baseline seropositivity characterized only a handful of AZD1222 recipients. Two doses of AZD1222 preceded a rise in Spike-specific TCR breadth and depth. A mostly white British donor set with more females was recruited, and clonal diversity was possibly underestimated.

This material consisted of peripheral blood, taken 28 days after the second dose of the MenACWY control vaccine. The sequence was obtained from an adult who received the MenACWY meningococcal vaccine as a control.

For the CDR3, the DNA is TGTGCCAGCAGCCTTACGTCAGGATCGAATTCACCCCTCCACTTT. Amino acids: CASSLTSGSNSPLHF. The J gene is TRBJ1-6, the V gene TRBV7-3; D is ambiguous. Between the trimmed V and J ends, which lost 5 bases and 7 bases, there was a span of 15 bases. This CDR3 is built from 15 residues. Per germline, CDR1 SGHTA and CDR2 FQGTGA.